This is a list of T cell receptor beta chains from one sample in a study of glioma-infiltrating T cells after dendritic cell vaccination. Here immunoSEQ multiplex PCR was the method, and the copy in TCRdb shows in-frame clones only, minus some. In the table there are 30,000 to 40,000 clones, almost 85% of which are singletons. The specimen comprised blood, sampled before dendritic cell vaccination. These receptors all come from a human donor with glioblastoma. Both conserved end residues are part of each CDR3. The D gene is left open where the match is weak. Clone size appears in some rows only: once, few, many, or a class for an expanded clone.

>TRBJ2-4|18|-|TRBV19|-
CASSIGGGQVLAKNIQYF
TGTGCCAGTAGTATAGGGGGGGGACAGGTACTAGCCAAAAACATTCAGTACTTC
>TRBJ2-1|17|-|TRBV5-1|-
CASSFRYLRQIHNEQFF
TGCGCCAGCAGCTTCCGGTACTTGAGGCAGATTCACAATGAGCAGTTCTTC
>TRBJ2-7|15|-|TRBV7-2|TRBD1
CASSLLGDRPGEQYF
TGTGCCAGCAGCTTACTGGGGGACAGGCCAGGCGAGCAGTACTTC
>TRBJ1-5|19|-|TRBV28|TRBD1
CASSLLSPNRGFPDQPQHF
TGTGCCAGCAGTTTGCTTTCACCAAACAGGGGTTTTCCCGATCAGCCCCAGCATTTT
>TRBJ2-1|18|-|TRBV28|TRBD2
CASSHFPSASGAYNEQFF
TGTGCCAGCAGCCACTTCCCCTCAGCCAGCGGGGCCTACAATGAGCAGTTCTTC
>TRBJ2-1|14|-|TRBV10-3|-
CAISESRKDNEQFF
TGTGCCATCAGTGAGTCGCGGAAGGACAATGAGCAGTTCTTC
>TRBJ2-7|17|once|TRBV4-1|TRBD1
CASSQDEIGTGSYEQYF
TGCGCCAGCAGCCAAGACGAGATTGGGACAGGGTCCTACGAGCAGTACTTC
>TRBJ1-6|13|-|TRBV6-5|TRBD1
CASAGQGNSPLHF
TGTGCCAGCGCGGGACAGGGCAATTCCCCCCTCCACTTT
>TRBJ1-6|14|-|TRBV11-2|-
CASSSDRGASPLHF
TGTGCCAGCAGCTCAGACAGAGGAGCTTCACCCCTCCACTTT
>TRBJ1-1|13|once|TRBV29-1|TRBD1
CSVEADGQGGAFF
TGCAGCGTTGAAGCCGATGGACAGGGGGGAGCCTTCTTT
>TRBJ2-7|15|once|TRBV28|-
CATIGPIALSHEQYF
TGTGCCACCATCGGACCGATAGCGTTGTCCCACGAGCAGTACTTC
>TRBJ1-3|15|-|TRBV7-2|-
CASSDGAGSGNTIYF
TGTGCCAGCAGCGACGGAGCCGGCTCTGGAAACACCATATATTTT
>TRBJ1-2|15|-|TRBV4-2|-
CASSQVPLTGWDYTF
TGTGCCAGCAGCCAAGTCCCCCTGACAGGCTGGGACTACACCTTC
>TRBJ1-2|15|-|TRBV4-1|TRBD1
CASSNPGQGVYGYTF
TGCGCCAGCAGCAACCCGGGACAGGGCGTCTATGGCTACACCTTC
>TRBJ2-1|14|-|TRBV7-3|TRBD2
CASSVGGSYNEQFF
TGTGCCAGCAGCGTCGGGGGGTCCTACAATGAGCAGTTCTTC
>TRBJ2-7|13|few|TRBV6-1|-
CASSQVSRSEQYF
TGTGCCAGCAGTCAGGTGTCCCGCTCTGAGCAGTACTTC
>TRBJ2-7|15|-|TRBV19|-
CASSIDVLLSYEQYF
TGTGCCAGTAGTATAGATGTCCTATTGTCGTACGAGCAGTACTTC
>TRBJ1-5|15|few|TRBV4-1|-
CASSQDYPYNQPQHF
TGCGCCAGCAGCCAAGATTATCCCTACAATCAGCCCCAGCATTTT
>TRBJ2-2|16|few|TRBV5-1|TRBD1
CASSLGGTGNTGELFF
TGCGCCAGCAGCTTGGGAGGGACAGGGAACACCGGGGAGCTGTTTTTT
>TRBJ1-6|14|-|TRBV7-3|TRBD1
CASSLTGRNSPLHF
TGTGCCAGCAGCTTGACAGGGCGTAATTCACCCCTCCACTTT
>TRBJ1-5|13|-|TRBV6-5|-
CASSMEYNQPQHF
TGTGCCAGCAGTATGGAGTACAATCAGCCCCAGCATTTT
>TRBJ1-4|15|-|TRBV4-1|TRBD1
CASSPNRGAGEKLFF
TGCGCCAGCAGTCCTAACAGGGGAGCAGGTGAAAAACTGTTTTTT
>TRBJ2-1|14|-|TRBV5-1|-
CASSYQGINNEQFF
TGCGCCAGCAGCTATCAGGGTATTAACAATGAGCAGTTCTTC
>TRBJ2-5|15|-|TRBV6-5|TRBD2
CASSYSAGAPETQYF
TGTGCCAGCAGTTACTCAGCGGGGGCGCCGGAGACCCAGTACTTC
>TRBJ1-1|14|-|TRBV6-1|-
CASSTRGEGTEAFF
TGTGCCAGCAGTACCAGGGGAGAAGGCACTGAAGCTTTCTTT
>TRBJ1-1|16|-|TRBV7-9|TRBD1
CASSKGMRQGETEAFF
TGTGCCAGCAGCAAGGGGATGCGACAGGGGGAAACTGAAGCTTTCTTT
>TRBJ2-1|15|-|TRBV9|TRBD1
CASSENLGQVNEQFF
TGTGCCAGCAGCGAAAACCTGGGACAGGTCAATGAGCAGTTCTTC
>TRBJ1-4|14|-|TRBV6-6|-
CASRIRQNNEKLFF
TGTGCCAGCAGAATAAGACAGAATAATGAAAAACTGTTTTTT
>TRBJ2-7|15|-|TRBV6-1|-
CASSDRQPGMYEQYF
TGTGCCAGCAGTGACAGACAGCCTGGGATGTACGAGCAGTACTTC
>TRBJ2-1|14|-|TRBV29-1|-
CSVGDLRAGNEQFF
TGCAGCGTTGGGGATCTAAGGGCGGGGAATGAGCAGTTCTTC
>TRBJ1-2|13|-|TRBV2|-
CASIGQAGYGYTF
TGTGCCAGCATTGGCCAGGCAGGCTATGGCTACACCTTC
>TRBJ1-2|14|-|TRBV19|TRBD1
CASSTQTGVGGYTF
TGTGCCAGTAGTACACAGACAGGGGTCGGTGGCTACACCTTC
>TRBJ1-5|14|medium-sized|TRBV5-1|-
CASSPETADQPQHF
TGCGCCAGCAGCCCCGAAACTGCTGATCAGCCCCAGCATTTT
>TRBJ2-3|16|-|TRBV5-1|TRBD1
CASSLFRQGLPDTQYF
TGCGCCAGCAGCTTGTTCCGACAGGGGCTGCCAGATACGCAGTATTTT
>TRBJ1-2|16|once|TRBV10-2|TRBD1
CASRGQVGNLNYGYTF
TGCGCCAGCAGAGGACAGGTTGGGAATCTTAACTATGGCTACACCTTC
>TRBJ2-5|14|few|TRBV25-1|-
CASSEEGPGVNQYF
TGTGCCAGCAGTGAGGAGGGCCCGGGGGTTAACCAGTACTTC
>TRBJ2-1|16|once|TRBV6-5|-
CASSYSMRGSYNEQFF
TGTGCCAGCAGTTACTCAATGCGCGGCTCCTACAATGAGCAGTTCTTC
>TRBJ1-6|11|once|TRBV2|-
CASSELSPLHF
TGTGCCAGCAGTGAACTTTCACCCCTCCACTTT
>TRBJ1-2|16|-|TRBV27|TRBD1
CASRGGTGALSYGYTF
TGTGCCAGCAGGGGAGGGACAGGGGCGTTGTCCTATGGCTACACCTTC
>TRBJ2-7|12|once|TRBV25-1|TRBD2
CASTAGVSEQYF
TGTGCCAGCACCGCGGGGGTAAGCGAGCAGTACTTC
>TRBJ2-2|14|few|TRBV18|-
CASSEGVNTGELFF
TGTGCCAGCTCAGAGGGGGTAAACACCGGGGAGCTGTTTTTT
>TRBJ1-5|13|-|TRBV30|-
CAWSGGSAQPQHF
TGTGCCTGGAGTGGAGGGTCGGCTCAGCCCCAGCATTTT
>TRBJ2-5|15|-|TRBV9|TRBD2
CASSSSGGAQETQYF
TGTGCCAGCAGCTCTAGCGGGGGGGCGCAAGAGACCCAGTACTTC
>TRBJ2-2|18|few|TRBV9|TRBD2
CASSVGLAGGVQAGELFF
TGTGCCAGCAGCGTAGGGCTAGCGGGGGGTGTTCAGGCCGGGGAGCTGTTTTTT
>TRBJ2-5|17|-|TRBV29-1|TRBD1
CSVEDVEAGGESETQYF
TGCAGCGTTGAAGACGTCGAGGCAGGGGGCGAGTCAGAGACCCAGTACTTC
>TRBJ2-2|16|-|TRBV7-7|-
CASSPTPGLNTGELFF
TGTGCTAGCAGCCCCACGCCGGGACTGAACACCGGGGAGCTGTTTTTT
>TRBJ2-5|15|once|TRBV11-3|TRBD1
CASSKSTGRGETQYF
TGTGCCAGCAGCAAATCGACAGGGCGTGGGGAGACCCAGTACTTC